Following are 15 T cell receptor beta chains from one sample sequenced in a study of shared clonotypes between healthy human individuals. Naive-designated CD8 cells lacked CD45RO, were positively enriched for CCR7, and omitted terminally differentiated effector memory CD45RA+ cells. Using immunoSEQ multiplex PCR, the repertoire was profiled, and TCRdb retains in-frame clones only, with some absent. The top ten hold about 0.25% of the sample, which has fewer than 1 million clones, around 96% seen once. Sequencing was carried out using naive CD8+ T cells sorted from blood. These receptors were obtained from a man aged 30 to 45 in good health.

The chain recombines TRBV28 with TRBJ2-7, with 8 bases fitting TRBD2. This CDR3 is 15 amino acids long. J lost 3 bases, V lost 5 bases, and 9 bases had no gene match. The germline V gene has CDR1 MDHEN and CDR2 SYDVKM. CDR3 sequence reads: CASSPSLADHYEQYF. The CDR3 nucleotides read TGTGCCAGCAGTCCCTCACTAGCGGACCACTACGAGCAGTACTTC.

The gene calls are TRBV25-1 and TRBJ2-1; TRBD2 might be the D (5 bases). V gave up 5 bases and J gave up 0 bases, with 11 bases separating them. CDR1 is MGHDK, CDR2 SYGVNS, per germline. This CDR3 is 15 amino acids long. Written as DNA, the CDR3 is TGTGCCAGCAGTAGCCTGGGGAGCTCCTACAATGAGCAGTTCTTC. As protein: CASSSLGSSYNEQFF.

The chain uses TRBV4-3 and TRBJ2-2, with D perhaps TRBD1 (6 bases). This CDR3 is built from 17 residues. Trimming took off 0 bases at V and 1 base at J, with 12 bases between the two ends. The V gene's germline CDR1 is LGHNA and CDR2 YSLEER. The CDR3 protein is CASSQDSGTLNTGELFF. The CDR3 DNA is TGCGCCAGCAGCCAAGATAGTGGGACACTGAACACCGGGGAGCTGTTTTTT.

Only one count was recorded for this clone. The chain employs TRBV11-2 and TRBJ1-1; 7 positions match TRBD1. The CDR3 length is 17 residues. V shed 5 bases and J 3 bases; nucleotides not matched to a gene: 15. Germline loops: CDR1 SGHAT, CDR2 FQNNGV. The CDR3 loop is CASSPQGGSWGHTEAFF. The CDR3 region has the DNA TGTGCCAGCAGCCCCCAGGGGGGCTCGTGGGGTCACACTGAAGCTTTCTTT.

The chain employs TRBV7-9 and TRBJ2-2; 8 positions agree with TRBD1. In germline, CDR1 is SEHNR, CDR2 FQNEAQ (reference sequence). The CDR3 runs to 16 residues. Losses at the gene ends were 5 bases for V and 1 base for J; bases not matched to a gene: 6. The DNA for the CDR3 is TGTGCCAGCAGCCAACCGGGGACAGGGAACACCGGGGAGCTGTTTTTT. It encodes CASSQPGTGNTGELFF.

The chain couples TRBV27 to TRBJ2-3; D is unresolved. V lost 5 bases to trimming and J lost 6 bases, with 9 bases between them. The CDR3 runs to 12 residues. Per the germline V gene, CDR1 is MNHEY and CDR2 is SMNVEV (reference sequence). DNA for the CDR3: TGTGCCAGCAGTATGCTAGAGGATACGCAGTATTTT. Its protein product is CASSMLEDTQYF.

This chain links TRBV5-1 with TRBJ2-3; 13 nucleotides align to TRBD2. This CDR3 spans 15 amino acids. Germline V CDR1 and CDR2: SGHRS, YFSETQ. The V gene end was trimmed by 4 bases and the J gene end by 4 bases; junction bases not matched to a gene: 3. CDR3 protein: CASSPGLAGPDTQYF. The CDR3 region has the DNA TGCGCCAGCAGCCCGGGACTAGCGGGGCCAGATACGCAGTATTTT.

The gene calls are TRBV5-4 and TRBJ2-7; possibly TRBD2 for D (6 bases). Germline values: CDR1 SGHNT, CDR2 YYREEE (reference sequence). Trimming left V 0 bases short and J 2 bases short, with 9 bases between. This CDR3 contains 14 residues. The CDR3 loop is CASSLDPGAYEQYF. CDR3 coding DNA: TGTGCCAGCAGCTTGGATCCGGGGGCCTACGAGCAGTACTTC. The whole variable domain, filled in from reference TRBV5-4 and TRBJ2-7, reads ETGVTQSPTHLIKTRGQQVTLRCSSQSGHNTVSWYQQALGQGPQFIFQYYREEENGRGNFPPRFSGLQFPNYSSELNVNALELDDSALYLCASSLDPGAYEQYFGPGTRLTVT.

Details on this clone: The sample holds other DNA sequences that translate to the same CDR3. This chain connects TRBV27 to TRBJ2-7; no firm D call. Germline CDR1 reads MNHEY; CDR2 reads SMNVEV (reference sequence). V dropped 3 bases and J dropped 0 bases, with 6 bases sitting between them. The CDR3 has 13 amino acids. CDR3 bases: TGTGCCAGCAGTTTCGGACCCTCCTACGAGCAGTACTTC. Its protein is CASSFGPSYEQYF.

V usage is TRBV6-1 and J usage is TRBJ1-3; D is unclear. V gave up 4 bases and J gave up 3 bases, with 10 bases separating them. The CDR3 loop spans 14 amino acids. Germline values: CDR1 MNHNS, CDR2 SASEGT. CDR3 in DNA: TGTGCCAGCAGTGGACCCGAGGGTGGAAACACCATATATTTT. As protein: CASSGPEGGNTIYF.

The genes are TRBV7-9 and TRBJ2-7, with D perhaps TRBD1 or TRBD2 (5 bases each). V dropped 1 base and J dropped 0 bases, with 7 bases sitting between them. Germline V gene data show CDR1 as SEHNR and CDR2 as FQNEAQ (reference sequence). CDR3 length: 14 amino acids. The CDR3 DNA follows: TGTGCCAGCAGCTTAGACGGGACCTCCTACGAGCAGTACTTC. It is translated as CASSLDGTSYEQYF.

This sequence joins TRBV29-1 and TRBJ2-1; no reliable D call. Germline CDR1 SQVTM, CDR2 ANQGSEA. The V end was cut by 5 bases, the J end by 7 bases, with 15 bases between. This CDR3 is built from 13 residues. CDR3 sequence (DNA): TGCAGCGTTCATATCTCCCTCAGGAATGAGCAGTTCTTC. Protein product: CSVHISLRNEQFF.

The chain couples TRBV7-6 to TRBJ2-7; D may be TRBD1 or TRBD2 (5 bases each). Germline values: CDR1 SGHVS, CDR2 FNYEAQ. Trimming left V 1 base short and J 5 bases short, with 12 bases between. The CDR3 length is 14 residues. The CDR3 bases are TGTGCCAGCAGCTTAGTCGTAGGGGACCACGAGCAGTACTTC. Encoded protein: CASSLVVGDHEQYF.

V gene TRBV29-1 combines with J gene TRBJ2-7; possible D gene TRBD1, 5 bases. The CDR3 extends over 17 amino acids. Germline CDR1 and CDR2: SQVTM and ANQGSEA. V lost 5 bases and J 0 bases, leaving 23 bases between the germline ends. The CDR3 DNA is TGCAGCGTTACCGGACACAGGCCTTCTTCTCCCTCCTACGAGCAGTACTTC. It encodes CSVTGHRPSSPSYEQYF.

The rearrangement links TRBV2 to TRBJ2-1, with D unresolved. CDR3 length equals 10 residues. CDR1 is SNHLY and CDR2 is FYNNEI in the germline V gene. The V end lost 2 bases, the J end lost 9 bases, and 2 bases lay between the germline ends. CDR3 sequence (DNA): TGTGCCAGCAGTGAAAGTGAGCAGTTCTTC. It specifies CASSESEQFF.